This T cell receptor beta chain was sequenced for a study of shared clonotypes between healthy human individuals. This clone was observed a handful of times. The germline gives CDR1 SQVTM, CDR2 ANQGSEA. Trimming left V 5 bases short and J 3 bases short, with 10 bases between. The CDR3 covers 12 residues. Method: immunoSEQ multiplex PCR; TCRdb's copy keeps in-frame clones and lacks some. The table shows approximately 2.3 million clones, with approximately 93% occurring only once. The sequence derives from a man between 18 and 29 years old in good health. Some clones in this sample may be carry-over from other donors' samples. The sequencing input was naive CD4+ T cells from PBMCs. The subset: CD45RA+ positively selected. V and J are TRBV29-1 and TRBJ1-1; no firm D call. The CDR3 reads CSVTRSDTEAFF. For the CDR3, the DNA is TGCAGCGTTACCAGATCGGACACTGAAGCTTTCTTT. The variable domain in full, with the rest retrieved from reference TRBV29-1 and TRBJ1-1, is SAVISQKPSRDICQRGTSLTIQCQVDSQVTMMFWYRQQPGQSLTLIATANQGSEATYESGFVIDKFPISRPNLTFSTLTVSNMSPEDSSIYLCSVTRSDTEAFFGQGTRLTVV.